These T cell receptor beta chains were read from a single sample in a study of T-cell reconstitution after alpha-beta-depleted transplantation in children. TCRdb ran MiXCR on the PCR reads and lists one entry per CDR3 protein. The table has fewer than 1 million distinct CDR3 sequences, roughly 15% seen once. This material consisted of PBMCs, mostly from graft donor cells, taken 360 days after TCRalphabeta/CD19-depleted stem cell transplant. The receptors shown here come from a male patient aged 5 to 17 who had a stem cell transplant for acute lymphoblastic leukemia, so the T cells may come from the graft donor. CDR3s include the opening cysteine and the closing phenylalanine or tryptophan. A D gene is named only where the DNA matches it firmly. Some rows mark clone size as missing; the rest say once, few, many or name a class of expanded clone.

d_call j_call v_call clone_size cdr3_aa cdr3_nt
NA TRBJ2-7 TRBV7-9 NA CASSSFGLSSYEQYF TGTGCCAGCAGCTCCTTCGGCCTTAGCTCCTACGAGCAGTACTTC
TRBD2 TRBJ2-7 TRBV2 NA CASSEGRGGSYEQYF TGTGCCAGCAGTGAAGGACGGGGGGGCTCTTACGAGCAGTACTTC
NA TRBJ2-1 TRBV10-1 few CASSDPQGYNEQFF TGCGCCAGCAGTGACCCACAGGGATACAATGAGCAGTTCTTC
NA TRBJ2-7 TRBV20-1 few CSAETEPYEQYF TGCAGTGCTGAGACAGAACCCTACGAGCAGTACTTC
TRBD2 TRBJ2-7 TRBV3-1 few CASSPGWSGKSYEQYF TGTGCCAGCAGCCCCGGATGGAGCGGGAAATCCTACGAGCAGTACTTC
NA TRBJ2-3 TRBV5-1 NA CASRERDTDTQYF TGCGCCAGCAGAGAGAGAGACACAGATACGCAGTATTTT
NA TRBJ2-7 TRBV7-8 NA CASSLVRDLNYEQYF TGTGCCAGCAGCCTCGTCCGGGACCTCAACTACGAGCAGTACTTC
NA TRBJ2-4 TRBV5-1 many CASSLDGQLAKNIQYF TGCGCCAGCAGCTTGGATGGACAGTTAGCCAAAAACATTCAGTACTTC
TRBD2 TRBJ2-7 TRBV4-1 NA CASSQGPGGSSYEQYF TGCGCCAGCAGCCAAGGGCCGGGGGGGTCCTCCTACGAGCAGTACTTC
NA TRBJ2-5 TRBV12-3/TRBV12-4 few CASSNKGLEETQYF TGTGCCAGCAGTAATAAGGGGTTGGAAGAGACCCAGTACTTC
NA TRBJ2-7 TRBV6-1 many CASMGRITYEQYF TGTGCCAGCATGGGACGTATTACCTACGAGCAGTACTTC
NA TRBJ1-2 TRBV20-1 NA CSARSYRDSMEVF TGCAGTGCTCGATCATACCGGGACTCTATGGAGGTATTC
TRBD2 TRBJ2-1 TRBV14 few CASSQDLISGSPYNEQFF TGTGCCAGCAGCCAAGATTTGATTAGCGGGAGCCCCTACAATGAGCAGTTCTTC
TRBD1 TRBJ1-5 TRBV12-3/TRBV12-4 many CASSFVQGGQPQHF TGTGCCAGCAGTTTTGTTCAGGGGGGACAGCCCCAGCATTTT
TRBD2 TRBJ2-3 TRBV24-1 NA CATSVAGALADTQYF TGTGCCACCAGTGTAGCGGGAGCCCTAGCAGATACGCAGTATTTT
TRBD1 TRBJ1-5 TRBV5-5 few CASSFMLQGPSNQPQHF TGTGCCAGCAGCTTTATGTTACAGGGGCCCTCCAATCAGCCCCAGCATTTT
NA TRBJ2-3 TRBV7-9 NA CASSPPGRNTDTQYF TGTGCCAGCAGCCCCCCGGGACGTAACACAGATACGCAGTATTTT
TRBD2 TRBJ2-1 TRBV5-1 NA CASGRDYENNEQFF TGCGCCAGCGGCCGGGACTACGAAAACAATGAGCAGTTCTTC
NA TRBJ2-3 TRBV20-1 NA CSAGTLRTSTDTQYF TGCAGTGCTGGGACCCTGAGGACCAGCACAGATACGCAGTATTTT
NA TRBJ2-1 TRBV10-1 many CASSESGTPSAIGWNEQFF TGCGCCAGCAGTGAGTCCGGGACTCCATCGGCTATAGGGTGGAATGAGCAGTTCTTC
NA TRBJ2-1 TRBV7-3 few CASSYPLGAEPSYNEQFF TGTGCCAGCAGCTACCCCCTTGGAGCGGAGCCCTCCTACAATGAGCAGTTCTTC
NA TRBJ1-1 TRBV5-1 few CASSSPGAEAFF TGCGCCAGCAGCTCTCCGGGGGCTGAAGCTTTCTTT
TRBD1 TRBJ1-2 TRBV12-3/TRBV12-4 few CASSLGDRVFYGYTF TGTGCCAGCAGTTTAGGGGACAGGGTGTTCTATGGCTACACCTTC
TRBD2 TRBJ2-5 TRBV18 NA CASSPWGTSVETQYF TGTGCCAGCTCACCCTGGGGGACTAGTGTCGAGACCCAGTACTTC
TRBD2 TRBJ2-1 TRBV7-6 NA CASSIIAGKGQGEQFF TGTGCCAGCAGCATCATAGCGGGAAAAGGTCAGGGTGAGCAGTTCTTC
TRBD1 TRBJ1-1 TRBV28 NA CASSLLTGDAFF TGTGCCAGCAGTTTACTAACAGGGGATGCTTTCTTT
NA TRBJ2-7 TRBV29-1 NA CSASSGATTFYEQYF TGCAGCGCATCATCCGGGGCAACAACTTTCTACGAGCAGTACTTC
TRBD1 TRBJ2-7 TRBV7-9 few CASSPTGTGLIYEQYF TGTGCCAGCAGTCCTACCGGGACAGGGCTTATTTACGAGCAGTACTTC
NA TRBJ2-1 TRBV19 NA CASSHRDRTNEQFF TGTGCCAGTAGTCACCGGGACCGAACCAATGAGCAGTTCTTC
TRBD1 TRBJ1-4 TRBV20-1 many CSAPNPIRQGLFF TGCAGTGCTCCCAATCCAATACGACAGGGACTGTTTTTT
TRBD1 TRBJ2-7 TRBV5-1 NA CASSLTPGTVTYEQYF TGCGCCAGCAGCTTAACCCCCGGGACAGTTACCTACGAGCAGTACTTC
TRBD2 TRBJ2-6 TRBV27 few CASSFGGRSTGANVLTF TGTGCCAGCAGTTTTGGCGGGAGGTCGACTGGGGCCAACGTCCTGACTTTC
TRBD2 TRBJ2-4 TRBV4-2 once CASSRGTSGRGKNIQYF TGTGCCAGCAGCCGGGGGACTAGCGGGAGGGGCAAAAACATTCAGTACTTC
TRBD2 TRBJ2-1 TRBV4-2 few CASSRTSGRILDEQFF TGTGCCAGCAGCCGAACCAGCGGGAGAATATTAGATGAGCAGTTCTTC
NA TRBJ2-5 TRBV15 many CATSRGDSQETQYF TGTGCCACCAGCAGAGGCGACTCACAAGAGACCCAGTACTTC
NA TRBJ1-5 TRBV20-1 many CSAIPSVGVQPQHF TGCAGTGCTATTCCAAGTGTAGGGGTTCAGCCCCAGCATTTT
NA TRBJ2-5 TRBV11-2 few CASSLEMKETQYF TGTGCCAGCAGCTTAGAAATGAAAGAGACCCAGTACTTC
NA TRBJ2-1 TRBV7-9 many CASMISGAPNNEQFF TGTGCCAGCATGATCTCGGGAGCTCCAAACAATGAGCAGTTCTTC
NA TRBJ2-2 TRBV5-1 NA CASSLVLLASTGELFF TGCGCCAGCAGCTTGGTCCTGCTAGCGAGCACCGGGGAGCTGTTTTTT
NA TRBJ1-2 TRBV21-1 NA CASSGGYGYGYTF TGTGCCAGCAGCGGGGGGTACGGGTATGGCTACACCTTC
NA TRBJ2-3 TRBV2 NA CASEGDTYAADTQYF TGTGCCAGCGAGGGGGACACCTATGCAGCAGATACGCAGTATTTT
TRBD2 TRBJ2-1 TRBV29-1 NA CSLHGQGGTSGSSYNEQFF TGCAGCCTCCACGGACAGGGGGGGACTAGCGGGAGTTCATACAATGAGCAGTTCTTC
NA TRBJ2-7 TRBV12-3/TRBV12-4 NA CASSSLHGTSAYEQYF TGTGCCAGCAGTTCATTGCACGGGACATCTGCCTACGAGCAGTACTTC
NA TRBJ2-1 TRBV20-1 NA CSAPRLSSYNEQFF TGCAGTGCACCAAGACTAAGCTCCTACAATGAGCAGTTCTTC
NA TRBJ2-1 TRBV7-9 NA CASSLAMAPDEQFF TGTGCCAGCAGCTTAGCGATGGCTCCTGATGAGCAGTTCTTC
TRBD2 TRBJ2-3 TRBV4-1 few CASSQEPAGGPMRDTQYF TGCGCCAGCAGCCAAGAGCCAGCGGGAGGGCCTATGAGGGATACGCAGTATTTT
TRBD1 TRBJ2-3 TRBV3-1 few CASSQRGTGGADTQYF TGTGCCAGCAGCCAAAGGGGGACAGGGGGGGCAGATACGCAGTATTTT
NA TRBJ2-6 TRBV20-1 NA CSAGARSGANVLTF TGCAGTGCCGGGGCGCGCTCTGGGGCCAACGTCCTGACTTTC
TRBD2 TRBJ2-7 TRBV15 NA CATSRGVGGASSYEQYF TGTGCCACCAGCAGAGGGGTGGGAGGGGCGAGCTCCTACGAGCAGTACTTC
TRBD2 TRBJ2-1 TRBV20-1 NA CCAGGTSGRLNNEQFF TGCTGTGCTGGCGGGACTAGCGGGAGATTGAACAATGAGCAGTTCTTC
NA TRBJ1-2 TRBV5-1 NA CASSLDMDDYTF TGCGCCAGCAGCTTGGATATGGACGACTACACCTTC
NA TRBJ2-1 TRBV2 NA CASSEDRYNEQFF TGTGCCAGCAGTGAGGACAGATACAATGAGCAGTTCTTC
NA TRBJ2-3 TRBV15 many CATSRDIQGTDTQYF TGTGCCACCAGCAGAGATATCCAGGGGACAGATACGCAGTATTTT
NA TRBJ1-2 TRBV4-1 many CASSQLFPPKGYTF TGCGCCAGCAGCCAACTTTTTCCTCCGAAGGGCTACACCTTC
NA TRBJ1-1 TRBV9 many CASSVRGNKNTEAFF TGTGCCAGCAGCGTGAGAGGGAACAAGAACACTGAAGCTTTCTTT